Listed below are T cell receptor beta chains from one sample, sequenced in a study of T cell responses to AZD1222 COVID-19 vaccine. The assay was immunoSEQ multiplex PCR, and TCRdb's table has in-frame clones only and misses some. The sample holds about 150,000 clones, roughly nine tenths seen once. The source was peripheral blood, collected after recovery from COVID-19. The receptors derive from an adult who had recovered from COVID-19. Both conserved end residues are part of each CDR3. A D gene is named only where the DNA matches it firmly. Rows may omit the clone size; those that give it use once, few, many or a size class.

clone_size j_call d_call v_call cdr3_aa cdr3_nt
NA TRBJ2-1 NA TRBV5-1 CASSLVPQGTNEQFF TGCGCCAGCAGCTTGGTCCCTCAGGGTACCAATGAGCAGTTCTTC
NA TRBJ1-1 TRBD1 TRBV7-9 CASSRGQGRSTEAFF TGTGCCAGCAGCCGAGGACAGGGTCGGAGCACTGAAGCTTTCTTT
NA TRBJ2-7 TRBD1 TRBV7-6 CASSLLPPSPGQVYEQYF TGTGCCAGCAGCTTGCTTCCACCATCCCCCGGACAGGTCTACGAGCAGTACTTC
NA TRBJ1-1 NA TRBV5-8 CASSRGTTNTEAFF TGTGCCAGCAGCCGTGGGACGACGAACACTGAAGCTTTCTTT
NA TRBJ2-5 TRBD1 TRBV7-9 CASRAAGGSETQYF TGTGCCAGCAGGGCGGCAGGGGGCAGTGAGACCCAGTACTTC
NA TRBJ2-7 NA TRBV9 CASSPNPLLGEQYF TGTGCCAGCAGCCCAAACCCCCTTTTAGGCGAGCAGTACTTC
NA TRBJ1-6 TRBD1 TRBV5-1 CASSLRGQRNNSPLHF TGCGCCAGCAGCTTGAGGGGACAGCGAAATAATTCACCCCTCCACTTT
NA TRBJ2-5 TRBD1 TRBV27 CASSPWTGGLQETQYF TGTGCCAGCAGTCCGTGGACAGGGGGGCTTCAAGAGACCCAGTACTTC
NA TRBJ1-2 TRBD1 TRBV7-2 CASSLSAGGYGYTF TGTGCCAGCAGCTTATCGGCAGGGGGCTATGGCTACACCTTC
NA TRBJ2-7 TRBD1 TRBV9 CASSGGRGSYEQYF TGTGCCAGCAGCGGTGGCAGGGGGTCCTACGAGCAGTACTTC
NA TRBJ2-7 TRBD2 TRBV5-6 CASSPTSGRASEQYF TGTGCCAGCAGCCCGACTAGCGGGAGGGCCAGCGAGCAGTACTTC
NA TRBJ2-7 TRBD1 TRBV4-1 CASSQVPIPGQKNEQYF TGCGCCAGCAGCCAAGTACCTATCCCGGGACAGAAGAACGAGCAGTACTTC
NA TRBJ1-1 NA TRBV27 CASSSLGAENTEAFF TGTGCCAGCAGTTCGCTAGGGGCGGAGAACACTGAAGCTTTCTTT
NA TRBJ2-3 NA TRBV7-2 CASSPSGTSTDTQYF TGTGCCAGCAGCCCAAGCGGAACTAGCACAGATACGCAGTATTTT
NA TRBJ1-3 NA TRBV5-1 CASSLGDTIYF TGCGCCAGCAGCTTGGGGGACACCATATATTTT
NA TRBJ1-1 NA TRBV11-1 CASSLDLPTEAFF TGTGCCAGCAGCTTAGATCTTCCCACTGAAGCTTTCTTT
NA TRBJ1-2 NA TRBV5-6 CASSPKGPLYGYTF TGTGCCAGCAGCCCGAAGGGTCCCCTCTATGGCTACACCTTC
NA TRBJ1-1 NA TRBV18 CASSPPLRATRLNTEAFF TGTGCCAGCTCACCCCCCTTAAGGGCAACCCGCCTGAACACTGAAGCTTTCTTT
NA TRBJ2-1 TRBD1 TRBV7-2 CASSRDRGQEQFF TGTGCCAGCAGCCGCGACAGGGGGCAGGAGCAGTTCTTC
NA TRBJ1-1 NA TRBV7-2 CASRAGSGMNTEAFF TGTGCCAGCAGGGCGGGCAGTGGAATGAACACTGAAGCTTTCTTT
NA TRBJ2-3 TRBD2 TRBV7-3 CASSLKGLAGERTDTQYF TGTGCCAGCAGCTTAAAGGGACTAGCGGGAGAAAGGACAGATACGCAGTATTTT
NA TRBJ1-1 NA TRBV4-1 CASSVTWGGNTEAFF TGCGCCAGCAGCGTTACCTGGGGAGGGAACACTGAAGCTTTCTTT
NA TRBJ2-3 TRBD2 TRBV7-2 CASSLGDGRYADTQYF TGTGCCAGCAGCTTAGGGGACGGGAGGTATGCAGATACGCAGTATTTT
NA TRBJ1-1 NA TRBV3-1/TRBV3-2 CASSPTGLTEAFF TGTGCCAGCAGCCCCACAGGGTTGACTGAAGCTTTCTTT
NA TRBJ1-1 NA TRBV20-1 CSALGGEAFF TGCAGTGCCCTAGGGGGGGAAGCTTTCTTT
NA TRBJ2-7 NA TRBV20-1 CSAPQNTEQYF TGCAGTGCCCCTCAAAATACGGAGCAGTACTTC
NA TRBJ2-5 NA TRBV18 CASSLHVQETQYF TGTGCCAGCTCCCTCCATGTCCAAGAGACCCAGTACTTC
NA TRBJ2-2 NA TRBV27 CASSSPTDPAVTGELFF TGTGCCAGCAGTTCCCCCACGGACCCGGCCGTCACCGGGGAGCTGTTTTTT
NA TRBJ2-5 NA TRBV7-3 CASSLSSQETQYF TGTGCCAGCAGCTTATCTTCGCAAGAGACCCAGTACTTC
NA TRBJ1-1 NA TRBV7-8 CASSLRGVVWAQNTEAFF TGTGCCAGCAGCCTAAGAGGGGTGGTCTGGGCCCAGAACACTGAAGCTTTCTTT
NA TRBJ2-1 TRBD1 TRBV5-6 CASSHPRDSTYNEQFF TGTGCCAGCAGCCACCCCCGGGACAGCACCTACAATGAGCAGTTCTTC
NA TRBJ2-2 NA TRBV7-2 CASSLGTTAGELFF TGTGCCAGCAGCTTGGGGACAACAGCCGGGGAGCTGTTTTTT
NA TRBJ1-2 TRBD1 TRBV28 CASSVTDRETYGYTF TGTGCCAGCAGTGTAACGGACAGGGAGACCTATGGCTACACCTTC
NA TRBJ1-4 NA TRBV24-1 CATSDSRDTGEKLFF TGTGCCACCAGTGATTCTCGGGACACAGGTGAAAAACTGTTTTTT
NA TRBJ2-2 TRBD2 TRBV11-3 CASSLMTSTDTGELFF TGTGCCAGCAGCCTGATGACTAGCACGGACACCGGGGAGCTGTTTTTT
NA TRBJ1-4 TRBD1 TRBV7-9 CASSSDRGYEKLFF TGTGCCAGCAGCTCGGACAGGGGGTATGAAAAACTGTTTTTT
few TRBJ2-7 NA TRBV4-1 CASSQDPQILDEQYF TGCGCCAGCAGCCAAGATCCACAAATTTTGGACGAGCAGTACTTC
NA TRBJ2-2 TRBD2 TRBV4-3 CASKLAGGVNTGELFF TGCGCCAGCAAGCTAGCGGGGGGAGTAAACACCGGGGAGCTGTTTTTT
NA TRBJ2-1 TRBD2 TRBV7-2 CASSYYSGGPYNEQFF TGTGCCAGCAGCTACTATAGCGGGGGCCCTTACAATGAGCAGTTCTTC
NA TRBJ1-2 NA TRBV6-1 CASSEGSRGAGGYTF TGTGCCAGCAGTGAAGGGAGCCGGGGGGCGGGCGGCTACACCTTC
NA TRBJ2-1 TRBD2 TRBV4-1 CASSRGGLAALGNEQFF TGCGCCAGCAGCCGAGGGGGACTAGCGGCCTTGGGGAATGAGCAGTTCTTC
NA TRBJ1-2 NA TRBV4-3 CASSQEQGAINYGYTF TGCGCCAGCAGCCAAGAGCAAGGAGCAATTAACTATGGCTACACCTTC
NA TRBJ1-2 NA TRBV6-5 CASSPVQGGYTF TGTGCCAGCAGTCCCGTACAGGGTGGCTACACCTTC
NA TRBJ2-2 TRBD2 TRBV10-3 CAISDETSARTGELFF TGTGCCATCAGTGATGAAACTAGCGCCCGAACCGGGGAGCTGTTTTTT
few TRBJ1-1 NA TRBV4-3 CASSPEMNTEAFF TGCGCCAGCAGCCCCGAGATGAACACTGAAGCTTTCTTT
NA TRBJ2-1 NA TRBV7-2 CASSWGRGRNNEQFF TGTGCCAGCAGCTGGGGCAGGGGCCGGAACAATGAGCAGTTCTTC
NA TRBJ2-3 NA TRBV6-6 CASSYSRGGTDTQYF TGTGCCAGCAGTTACTCGCGGGGAGGCACAGATACGCAGTATTTT
few TRBJ1-6 NA TRBV28 CASRSPGQSNSPLHF TGTGCCAGCAGATCGCCGGGACAAAGTAATTCACCCCTCCACTTT
once TRBJ2-7 NA TRBV5-1 CASSLGSSQVALSYEQYF TGCGCCAGCAGCTTGGGGTCGTCACAGGTAGCACTCTCCTACGAGCAGTACTTC
NA TRBJ2-7 TRBD1 TRBV27 CASSLDRGYEQYF TGTGCCAGCAGTTTAGACAGGGGCTACGAGCAGTACTTC
many TRBJ2-5 NA TRBV6-2/TRBV6-3 CASSPETTGLQYQETQYF TGTGCCAGCAGCCCCGAAACGACTGGACTACAGTACCAAGAGACCCAGTACTTC
NA TRBJ2-7 NA TRBV2 CASGGVHEQYF TGTGCCAGCGGGGGTGTCCACGAGCAGTACTTC